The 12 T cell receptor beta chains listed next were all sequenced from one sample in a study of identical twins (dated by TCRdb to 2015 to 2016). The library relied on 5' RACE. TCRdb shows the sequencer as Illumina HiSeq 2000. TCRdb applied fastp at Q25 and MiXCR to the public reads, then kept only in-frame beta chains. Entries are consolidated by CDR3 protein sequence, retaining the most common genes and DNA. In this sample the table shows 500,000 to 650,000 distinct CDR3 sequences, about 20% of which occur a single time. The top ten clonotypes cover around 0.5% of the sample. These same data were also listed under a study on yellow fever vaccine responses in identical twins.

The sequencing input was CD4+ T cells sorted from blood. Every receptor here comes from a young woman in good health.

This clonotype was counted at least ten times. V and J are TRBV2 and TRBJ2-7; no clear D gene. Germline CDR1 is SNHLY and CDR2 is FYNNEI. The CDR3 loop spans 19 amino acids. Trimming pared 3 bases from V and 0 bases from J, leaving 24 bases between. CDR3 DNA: TGTGCCAGCAGTGACCTTCCCGGGCGGAGCGCCTCAAGCTCCTACGAGCAGTACTTC. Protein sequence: CASSDLPGRSASSSYEQYF.

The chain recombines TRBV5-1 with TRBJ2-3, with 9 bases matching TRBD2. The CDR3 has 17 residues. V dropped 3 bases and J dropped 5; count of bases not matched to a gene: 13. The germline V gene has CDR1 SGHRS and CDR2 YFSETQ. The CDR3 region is CASSSLTGGRGGDTQYF. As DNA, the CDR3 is TGCGCCAGCAGCTCCCTGACGGGCGGGAGGGGTGGAGATACGCAGTATTTT.

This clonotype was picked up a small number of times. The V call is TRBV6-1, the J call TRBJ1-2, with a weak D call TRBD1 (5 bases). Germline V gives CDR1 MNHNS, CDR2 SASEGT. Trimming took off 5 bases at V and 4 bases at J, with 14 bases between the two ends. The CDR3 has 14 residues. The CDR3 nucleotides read TGTGCCAGCAGTACAGGTGCAGAGTCCTATGGCTACACCTTC. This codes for CASSTGAESYGYTF.

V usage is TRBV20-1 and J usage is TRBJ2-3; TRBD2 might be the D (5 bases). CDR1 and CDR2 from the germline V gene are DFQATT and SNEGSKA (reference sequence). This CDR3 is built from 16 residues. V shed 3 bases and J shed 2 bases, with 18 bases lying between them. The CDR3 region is CSARGVAIFLTDTQYF. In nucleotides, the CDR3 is TGCAGTGCTAGGGGTGTAGCGATCTTCCTCACAGATACGCAGTATTTT.

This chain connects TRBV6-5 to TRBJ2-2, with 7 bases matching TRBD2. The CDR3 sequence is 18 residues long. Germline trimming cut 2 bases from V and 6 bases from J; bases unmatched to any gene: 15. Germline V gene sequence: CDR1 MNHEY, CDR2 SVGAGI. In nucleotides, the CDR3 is TGTGCCAGCAGTTACCGACCCCCTCGACTAGCAACCTCCGGGGAGCTGTTTTTT. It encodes CASSYRPPRLATSGELFF.

CDR3 coding DNA: TGTGCCATCAGTGAGTCCCGGGTTTCCTACAATGAGCAGTTCTTC. Translation: CAISESRVSYNEQFF. J is TRBJ2-1 and V is TRBV10-3; D is ambiguous. The CDR3 length is 15 residues. Trimming shortened V by 0 bases and J by 1 base, and 7 bases separated the two germline ends. Germline values: CDR1 ENHRY, CDR2 SYGVKD.

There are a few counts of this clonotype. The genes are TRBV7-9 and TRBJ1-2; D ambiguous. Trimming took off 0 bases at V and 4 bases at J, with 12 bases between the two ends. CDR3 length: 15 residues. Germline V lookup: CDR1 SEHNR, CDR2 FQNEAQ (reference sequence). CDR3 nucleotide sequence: TGTGCCAGCAGCTTAGCGGTCCAGGAAACCTATGGCTACACCTTC. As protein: CASSLAVQETYGYTF.

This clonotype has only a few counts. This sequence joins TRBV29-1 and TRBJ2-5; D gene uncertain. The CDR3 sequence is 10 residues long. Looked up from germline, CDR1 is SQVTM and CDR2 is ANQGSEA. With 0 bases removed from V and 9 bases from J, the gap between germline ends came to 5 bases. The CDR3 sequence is CSVEDMAQYF. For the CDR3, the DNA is TGCAGCGTTGAAGATATGGCCCAGTACTTC.

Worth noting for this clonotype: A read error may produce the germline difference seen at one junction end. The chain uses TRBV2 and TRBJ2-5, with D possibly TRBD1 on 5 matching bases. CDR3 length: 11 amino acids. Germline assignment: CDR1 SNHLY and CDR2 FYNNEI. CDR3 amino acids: CATGYQETPYF. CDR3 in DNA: TGTGCCACAGGGTACCAAGAGACCCCGTACTTC. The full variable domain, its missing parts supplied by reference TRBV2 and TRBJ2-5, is EPEVTQTPSHQVTQMGQEVILRCVPISNHLYFYWYRQILGQKVEFLVSFYNNEISEKSEIFDDQFSVERPDGSNFTLKIRSTKLEDSAMYFCATGYQETPYFGPGTRLLVL.

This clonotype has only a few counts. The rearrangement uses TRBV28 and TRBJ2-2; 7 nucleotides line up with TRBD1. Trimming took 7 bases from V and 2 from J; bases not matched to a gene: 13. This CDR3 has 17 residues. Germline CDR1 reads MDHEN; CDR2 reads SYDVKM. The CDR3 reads CASKHPTGQRNTGELFF. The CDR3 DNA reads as TGTGCCAGCAAGCACCCGACAGGGCAAAGAAACACCGGGGAGCTGTTTTTT.

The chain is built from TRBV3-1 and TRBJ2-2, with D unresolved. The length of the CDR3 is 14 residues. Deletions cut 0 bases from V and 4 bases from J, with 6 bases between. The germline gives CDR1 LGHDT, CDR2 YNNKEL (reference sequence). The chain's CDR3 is CASSQEGFTGELFF. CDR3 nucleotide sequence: TGTGCCAGCAGCCAAGAGGGTTTCACCGGGGAGCTGTTTTTT.

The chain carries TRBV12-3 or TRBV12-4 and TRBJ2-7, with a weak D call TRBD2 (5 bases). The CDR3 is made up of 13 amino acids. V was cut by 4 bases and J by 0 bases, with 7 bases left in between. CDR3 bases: TGTGCCAGCAGTTCGGGAATCTCCTACGAGCAGTACTTC. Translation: CASSSGISYEQYF.